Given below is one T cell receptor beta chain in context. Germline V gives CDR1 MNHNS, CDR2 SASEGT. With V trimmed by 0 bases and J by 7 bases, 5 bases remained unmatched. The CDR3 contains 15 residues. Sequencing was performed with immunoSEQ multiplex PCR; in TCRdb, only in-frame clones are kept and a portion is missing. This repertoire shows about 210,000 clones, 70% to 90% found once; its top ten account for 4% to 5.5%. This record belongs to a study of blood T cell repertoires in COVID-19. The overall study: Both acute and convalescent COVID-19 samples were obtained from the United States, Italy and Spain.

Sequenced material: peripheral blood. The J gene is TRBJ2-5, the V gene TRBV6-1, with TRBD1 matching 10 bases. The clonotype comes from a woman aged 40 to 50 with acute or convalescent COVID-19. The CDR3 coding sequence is TGTGCCAGCAGTGAAGCGACAGGGGGCCGTGTGACCCAGTACTTC. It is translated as CASSEATGGRVTQYF.